The clone carrying this T cell receptor beta chain was observed a few times. In the authors' methods: Amplification of reference gene primers provided the estimated nucleated cell counts. Measured with immunoSEQ multiplex PCR; TCRdb has only the in-frame clones, and not every one. V and J calls and clone size come straight from that table; D and trimming were deduced from the DNA. The sample shows around 170,000 clones, over 75% of them seen only once. The sample belongs to a study of blood T cell repertoires in COVID-19. Germline V CDR1 and CDR2: SGHRS, YFSETQ. With V trimmed by 0 bases and J by 2 bases, 7 bases remained unmatched. This CDR3 has 16 amino acids.

V and J are TRBV5-1 and TRBJ2-5; TRBD2 matches 7 bases. The sample taken for sequencing was peripheral blood. The clonotype comes from a man aged 65 to 79 who had recovered from COVID-19. The CDR3 reads CASSLAAASGQETQYF. CDR3 nucleotides: TGCGCCAGCAGCTTGGCCGCGGCTAGCGGACAAGAGACCCAGTACTTC.